Below are 13 T cell receptor beta chains sequenced from a single sample in a study of immune evolution from preneoplasia to lung adenocarcinoma. TCRdb's table, derived via immunoSEQ multiplex PCR, lists solely in-frame clones and lacks some. The sample records 9,500 to 13,000 clones, more than 65% being singletons. The sample taken for sequencing was FFPE minimally invasive lung adenocarcinoma tissue. Receptor source: a person between 65 and 80 years old with lung adenocarcinoma.

The gene calls are TRBV7-9 and TRBJ2-1; D remains ambiguous. The CDR3 is 8 amino acids. CDR1 is SEHNR, CDR2 FQNEAQ, per germline (reference sequence). Trimming took 6 bases from V and 15 from J, leaving 6 bases between them. The CDR3 protein is CASREGFF. DNA of the CDR3: TGTGCCAGCAGAGAAGGGTTCTTC.

The chain couples TRBV28 to TRBJ2-1, with 8 nucleotides matching TRBD2. Germline V gives CDR1 MDHEN, CDR2 SYDVKM. The CDR3 covers 15 residues. Trimming removed 5 bases from V and 4 bases from J; junction bases left unmatched: 7. The CDR3 spells CASSPIAGRYNEQFF. CDR3 nucleotides: TGTGCCAGCAGTCCCATAGCGGGAAGGTACAATGAGCAGTTCTTC.

This clone was counted a single time. This chain connects TRBV30 to TRBJ1-1; no reliable D call. The CDR3 spans 14 residues. CDR1 and CDR2 from the germline V gene are GTSNPN and SVGIG (reference sequence). V was clipped by 2 bases and J by 6 bases, with 16 bases between them. The CDR3 here is CAWSQQKVRAEAFF. CDR3 coding DNA: TGTGCCTGGAGTCAACAGAAAGTTAGGGCTGAAGCTTTCTTT.

The chain employs TRBV18 and TRBJ2-1; TRBD2 matches at 9 bases. The germline V gene encodes CDR1 KGHSH and CDR2 LQKENI. The CDR3 is 18 residues long. V was clipped by 3 bases and J by 7 bases; unmatched bases: 16. The DNA of the CDR3 is TGTGCCAGCTCACCCCCGGGCGGGAGGGGTCGGATCAGAAATGAGCAGTTCTTC. Residues: CASSPPGGRGRIRNEQFF. Full variable domain (outside the CDR3, taken from reference TRBV18 and TRBJ2-1): NAGVMQNPRHLVRRRGQEARLRCSPMKGHSHVYWYRQLPEEGLKFMVYLQKENIIDESGMPKERFSAEFPKEGPSILRIQQVVRGDSAAYFCASSPPGGRGRIRNEQFFGPGTRLTVL.

This clone was counted only a few times. The chain combines TRBV19 with TRBJ1-1; 11 bases fit TRBD1. The CDR3 spans 17 residues. Germline values: CDR1 LNHDA, CDR2 SQIVND (reference sequence). The junction had 10 bases not matched to a gene; V was cut back by 3 bases and J by 4 bases. In nucleotides, the CDR3 is TGTGCCAGTAGTATTTGGAGGACAGGGGGCTCGAGCACTGAAGCTTTCTTT. It translates to CASSIWRTGGSSTEAFF.

J is TRBJ2-7 and V is TRBV9, with D possibly matching TRBD1 (5 bases). V shed 4 bases and J shed 6 bases, with 8 bases lying between them. This CDR3 region has 11 residues. Germline V gives CDR1 SGDLS, CDR2 YYNGEE. The CDR3 region has the DNA TGTGCCAGCAGCTCTACAGGCGAGCAGTACTTC. The encoded protein is CASSSTGEQYF.

This clone was counted a few times. Other DNA sequences within the sample encode an identical CDR3. The chain recombines TRBV29-1 with TRBJ1-1; 7 bases are shared with TRBD1. V shed 7 bases and J 8 bases; nucleotides not matched to a gene: 4. The CDR3 runs to 10 residues. Looked up from germline, CDR1 is SQVTM and CDR2 is ANQGSEA. The CDR3 DNA sequence: TGCAGCGCCCGGGACAGCGAAGCTTTCTTT. Its protein product is CSARDSEAFF.

The J gene is TRBJ1-2, the V gene TRBV11-2; 9 bases are shared with TRBD1. Germline V CDR1 and CDR2: SGHAT, FQNNGV. V lost 7 bases to trimming and J lost 4 bases; unmatched junction nucleotides: 10. The CDR3 extends over 15 amino acids. The DNA of the CDR3 is TGTGCCAGCACCCCCTTACAGGGGGCCGGCTATGGCTACACCTTC. This gives the protein CASTPLQGAGYGYTF.

J is TRBJ2-7 and V is TRBV21-1. TRBV21-1 is a known pseudogene. This CDR3 contains 8 residues. The CDR3 is CASSPGRF. The CDR3 DNA follows: TGTGCCAGCAGCCCAGGGAGATTC.

This chain uses TRBV19 with TRBJ2-5, with a weak D call TRBD1 (6 bases). This CDR3 region has 13 residues. CDR1 and CDR2 (germline): LNHDA, SQIVND (reference sequence). Trimming cost V 6 bases and J 0 bases, with 8 bases left between them. The DNA of the CDR3 is TGTGCCAGTAGCGGACAGAACCAAGAGACCCAGTACTTC. Protein sequence: CASSGQNQETQYF.

The V call is TRBV7-2, the J call TRBJ2-1; 8 positions agree with TRBD1. This CDR3 has 13 residues. The V and J ends lost 5 bases and 6 bases, in that order; junction bases with no gene match: 3. Germline V gives CDR1 SGHTA, CDR2 FQGNSA. CDR3 nucleotides: TGTGCCAGCAGCCAAGGGACAGGCAATGAGCAGTTCTTC. Translation: CASSQGTGNEQFF.

This clone has more than one count but fewer than ten. This chain uses TRBV19 with TRBJ2-7; weak D call: TRBD1 (5 bases). CDR3 size: 15 residues. V lost 4 bases, J lost 1 base, and 14 bases lay in between. Germline V gene data show CDR1 as LNHDA and CDR2 as SQIVND (reference sequence). The CDR3 DNA follows: TGTGCCAGTAGTAGCCAGGGAATAGAATCCTACGAGCAGTACTTC. The encoded protein is CASSSQGIESYEQYF.

As DNA, the CDR3 is TGCGCCAGCAGCCTTAACTCCGACAGGGTCGATTCACCCCTCCACTTT. The encoded protein is CASSLNSDRVDSPLHF. V is TRBV4-1 and J is TRBJ1-6; 7 bases agree with TRBD1. The CDR3 totals 16 residues. Unmatched junction bases numbered 11, after V lost 4 bases and J lost 8 bases. CDR1 MGHRA and CDR2 YSYEKL come from the germline V gene.